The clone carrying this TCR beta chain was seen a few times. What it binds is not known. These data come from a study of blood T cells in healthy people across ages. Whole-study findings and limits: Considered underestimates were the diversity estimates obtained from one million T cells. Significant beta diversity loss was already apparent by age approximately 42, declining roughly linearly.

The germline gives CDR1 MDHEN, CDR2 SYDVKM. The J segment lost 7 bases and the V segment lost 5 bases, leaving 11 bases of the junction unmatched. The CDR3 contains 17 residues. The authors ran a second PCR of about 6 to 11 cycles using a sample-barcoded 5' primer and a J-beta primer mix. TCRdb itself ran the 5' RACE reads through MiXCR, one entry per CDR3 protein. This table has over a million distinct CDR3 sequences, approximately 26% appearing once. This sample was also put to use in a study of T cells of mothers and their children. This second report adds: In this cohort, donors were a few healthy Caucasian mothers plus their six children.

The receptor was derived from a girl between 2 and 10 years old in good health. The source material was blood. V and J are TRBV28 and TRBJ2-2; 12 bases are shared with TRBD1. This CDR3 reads CASSQKSGTGGYGELFF. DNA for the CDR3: TGTGCCAGCAGTCAAAAATCCGGGACAGGGGGCTACGGGGAGCTGTTTTTT.